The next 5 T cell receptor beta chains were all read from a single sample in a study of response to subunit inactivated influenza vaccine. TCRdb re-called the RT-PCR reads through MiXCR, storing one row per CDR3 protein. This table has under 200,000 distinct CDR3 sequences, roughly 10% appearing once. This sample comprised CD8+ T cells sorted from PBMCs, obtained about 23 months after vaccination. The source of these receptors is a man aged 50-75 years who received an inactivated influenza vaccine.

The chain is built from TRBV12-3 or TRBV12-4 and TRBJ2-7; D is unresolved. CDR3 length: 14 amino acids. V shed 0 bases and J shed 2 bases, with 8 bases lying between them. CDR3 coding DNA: TGTGCCAGCAGTTTAGCGGGTGACCCCTACGAGCAGTACTTC. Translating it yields CASSLAGDPYEQYF.

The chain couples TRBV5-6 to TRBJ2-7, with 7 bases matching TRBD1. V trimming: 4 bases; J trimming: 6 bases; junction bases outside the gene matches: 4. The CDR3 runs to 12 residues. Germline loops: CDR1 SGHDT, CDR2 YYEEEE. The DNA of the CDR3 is TGTGCCAGCAGCCGTTACAGGGGCGAGCAGTACTTC. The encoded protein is CASSRYRGEQYF.

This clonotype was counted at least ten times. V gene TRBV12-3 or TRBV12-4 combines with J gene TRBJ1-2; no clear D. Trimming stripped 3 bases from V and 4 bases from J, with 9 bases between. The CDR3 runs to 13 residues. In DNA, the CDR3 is TGTGCCAGCAGTTTGGTGAATGGCTATGGCTACACCTTC. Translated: CASSLVNGYGYTF.

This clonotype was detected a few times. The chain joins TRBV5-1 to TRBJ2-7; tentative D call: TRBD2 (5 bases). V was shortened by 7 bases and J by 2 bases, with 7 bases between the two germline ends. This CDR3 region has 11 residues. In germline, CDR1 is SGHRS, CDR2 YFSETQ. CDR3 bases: TGCGCCAGCGGGAGCGCCTACGAGCAGTACTTC. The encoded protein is CASGSAYEQYF.

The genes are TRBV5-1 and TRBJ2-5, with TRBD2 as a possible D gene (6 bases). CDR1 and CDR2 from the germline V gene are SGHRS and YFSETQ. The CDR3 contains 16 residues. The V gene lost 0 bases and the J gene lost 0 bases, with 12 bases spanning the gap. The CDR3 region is CASSLVGSPYQETQYF. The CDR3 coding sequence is TGCGCCAGCAGCTTGGTCGGGAGCCCGTACCAAGAGACCCAGTACTTC.